These T cell receptor beta chains were read from a single sample in a study of cytomegalovirus exposure and HLA in healthy donors. Some clones are missing from TCRdb's copy, which holds only in-frame ones; the method was immunoSEQ multiplex PCR. The repertoire holds approximately 150,000 clones, with roughly 89% as singletons. Sequenced: PBMCs. These receptors came from a woman in her twenties or thirties in good health and CMV-seronegative. CDR3s include the opening cysteine and the closing phenylalanine or tryptophan. The order of the fields is J gene, V gene, CDR3 protein.

. | TRBV15 | CATSRERAGVHEQYF
TRBJ2-1 | TRBV28 | CASTESGLRSNEQFF
TRBJ1-1 | TRBV29-1 | CSASTANTEAFF
TRBJ2-1 | TRBV7-8 | CASSLSPALGNEQFF
TRBJ2-2 | TRBV18 | CASSSSAQYTGELFF
TRBJ1-4 | TRBV15 | CATSRVSVTTTNEKLFF
TRBJ2-5 | TRBV6-5 | CASRKTGYPTQYF
TRBJ1-1 | TRBV11-2 | CASSLGGSYYTEAFF
TRBJ2-1 | TRBV5-8 | CASSLVGGSNNEQFF
TRBJ2-7 | TRBV18 | CASSPGGQSTYEQYF
TRBJ2-3 | TRBV4-3 | CASSQDLETRPAADTQYF
TRBJ1-2 | TRBV9 | CASSVAGGSGGYTF
TRBJ1-1 | TRBV10-3 | CAISEADSLDTEAFF
TRBJ2-7 | TRBV5-5 | CATTAGASYEQYF
TRBJ1-3 | TRBV5-1 | CASSLSRGNTIYF
TRBJ1-2 | TRBV28 | CATFGQPHYGYTF
TRBJ1-1 | TRBV11-2 | CASSPLGGRYTEAFF
TRBJ1-3 | TRBV4-1 | CASSQDGAAGGKRTIYF
TRBJ2-2 | TRBV29-1 | CSVAGGSRNTGELFF
TRBJ1-6 | TRBV19 | CASSIPGAVTLHF
TRBJ2-3 | TRBV19 | CASSIGSGPTDTQYF
TRBJ2-5 | TRBV19 | CASSVNREYGTQYF
TRBJ1-1 | TRBV14 | CASSRAGQLNTEAFF
TRBJ2-3 | TRBV15 | CATSSRLAGGTDTQYF
TRBJ1-5 | TRBV28 | CASSPTGVSNQPQHF
TRBJ2-3 | TRBV9 | CASSVRGEGLAGAGDTQYF
TRBJ1-6 | TRBV1 | CTSSLRSANSPLHF
TRBJ1-1 | TRBV14 | CASSQGQGAIMNTEAFF
. | TRBV5-6 | CASSPGSGNYEQYF
TRBJ1-1 | TRBV15 | CATSRDPYTEAFF
TRBJ2-7 | TRBV7-2 | CASSLVLAGHEQYF
TRBJ2-3 | TRBV5-1 | CASTPTGGRTDTQYF
TRBJ2-7 | TRBV27 | CASSLGIYEQYF
TRBJ1-2 | TRBV18 | CASSPGQEYGYTF
TRBJ1-2 | TRBV6-6 | CASSAQEGDNYGYTF
TRBJ1-1 | TRBV18 | CASSRRQGARNTEAFF
TRBJ2-7 | TRBV19 | CASSIGSGTGTGEQYF
TRBJ1-2 | TRBV9 | CASSVVQDSKFSYTF
TRBJ2-5 | TRBV6-1 | CATLPTSGAIMTQYF
TRBJ2-6 | TRBV28 | CASSWGRESGANVLTF
TRBJ1-4 | TRBV7-7 | CASSPGGANEKLFF
TRBJ2-6 | TRBV7-8 | CASSFSSGANVLTF
TRBJ2-2 | TRBV4-2 | CASSQEPAEKTGELFF
TRBJ2-6 | TRBV18 | CASSPGQGSGANVLTF
TRBJ1-1 | TRBV27 | CASSSPRLDRGPVNTEAFF
TRBJ1-1 | TRBV2 | CASRGDRVANTEAFF
TRBJ2-2 | TRBV21-1 | CASRTPGGLTTGELFF
TRBJ2-3 | TRBV7-2 | CASSLGPGQGSDTQYF
TRBJ1-5 | TRBV6-1 | CASSRGRGNQPQHF
TRBJ2-5 | TRBV9 | CASSVEAGQWATQYF
TRBJ2-2 | TRBV18 | CASSPRPRGTGELFF
TRBJ1-3 | TRBV5-1 | CASSPDGSSGNTIYF